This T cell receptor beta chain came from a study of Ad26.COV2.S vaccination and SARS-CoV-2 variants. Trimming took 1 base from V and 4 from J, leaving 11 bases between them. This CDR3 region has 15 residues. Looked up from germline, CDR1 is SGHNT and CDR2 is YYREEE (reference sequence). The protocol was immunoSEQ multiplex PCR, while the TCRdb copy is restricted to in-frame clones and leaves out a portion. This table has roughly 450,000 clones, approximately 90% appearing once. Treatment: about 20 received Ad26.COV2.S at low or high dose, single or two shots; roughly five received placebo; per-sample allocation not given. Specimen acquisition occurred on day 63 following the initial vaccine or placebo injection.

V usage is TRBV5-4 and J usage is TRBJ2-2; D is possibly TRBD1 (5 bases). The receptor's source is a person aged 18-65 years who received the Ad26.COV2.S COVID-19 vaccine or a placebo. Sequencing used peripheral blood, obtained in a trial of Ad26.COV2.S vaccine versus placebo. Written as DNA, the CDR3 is TGTGCCAGCAGCTTGCCAGGGATCAGCACCGGGGAGCTGTTTTTT. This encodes CASSLPGISTGELFF.